This T cell receptor beta chain was obtained from a study of neurological immune-mediated disorders. The overall study: Relapsing-remitting disease affected around 31, and secondary progressive 3, of about 34 multiple sclerosis patients.

This clonotype has at least ten counts. As yet, its antigen is unknown. The length of the CDR3 is 15 residues. V was trimmed by 3 bases and J by 8 bases, leaving 17 bases between them. Germline CDR1 reads SGHNT; CDR2 reads YENEEA. TCRdb called the 5' RACE reads again in MiXCR, with one record for every CDR3 protein. The table lists under 75,000 distinct CDR3 sequences, 3.2% of them singletons. Study results and caveats: The greatest degree of TCR clonal expansion was observed in HTLV-1-associated myelopathy, with the lowest in multiple sclerosis, below that of healthy controls. A possible signature appeared as one related-CDR3 cluster, in which phylogenetic grouping placed the repertoires of 18 of 34 multiple sclerosis patients.

The source is a woman in her forties or fifties with multiple sclerosis. The V and J genes are TRBV11-3 and TRBJ2-1; D may be TRBD1 or TRBD2 (6 bases each). Sequenced input: PBMCs. The CDR3 loop is CASSFQTGPGDEQFF. The CDR3 nucleotides read TGTGCCAGCAGCTTTCAGACAGGACCGGGGGATGAGCAGTTCTTC.